The table lists the clone carrying this TCR beta chain with a count of one. Genomic DNA of each subset was evenly split across several immunoSEQ plates. The protocol was immunoSEQ multiplex PCR, while the TCRdb copy is restricted to in-frame clones and leaves out a portion. This table has approximately 2,000,000 clones, roughly 95% appearing once. This sample was taken from a study of shared clonotypes between healthy human individuals. It was CD45RO-negative cells, positively selected for CCR7, that made up naive CD8 cells, with terminally differentiated effector memory CD45RA+ cells excluded. The clonotype originates from a man between 18 and 29 years old in good health. Some clones in this sample may be carry-over from other donors' samples. Material: naive CD8+ T cells from PBMCs.

DNA of the CDR3: TGTGCCAGCAGCTCGACTAATCAGCCCCAGCATTTT. It translates to CASSSTNQPQHF. V gene TRBV13 combines with J gene TRBJ1-5, with unresolved D. The CDR3 runs 12 residues. With 4 bases removed from V and 4 bases from J, the gap between germline ends came to 5 bases. CDR1 is PRHDT, CDR2 FYEKMQ, per germline (reference sequence).